This paragraph reports one T cell receptor beta chain. This sample is drawn from a study of sequential checkpoint blockade in melanoma. Looking at the study overall: TCRbeta immunosequencing was performed on DNA from 90 to 100 pretreatment melanoma tumor samples.

The CDR3 is made up of 17 amino acids. V lost 5 bases and J lost 3, with 23 bases in between. Germline V CDR1 and CDR2: SGHNT, YENEEA. Sequenced by immunoSEQ multiplex PCR; TCRdb stores in-frame clones only, minus some. Among 10,000 to 15,000 clones listed, 21% were seen once. Treatment given: randomized to nivolumab then ipilimumab (arm A) or the reverse (arm B). This specimen consisted of tumor tissue (inferred from file names), obtained from a patient given nivolumab and ipilimumab in sequence. V usage is TRBV11-3 and J usage is TRBJ2-7; no clear D gene. This TCR derives from a human donor with melanoma. CDR3 loop: CASSRYRPSLLLYEQYF. In nucleotides, the CDR3 is TGTGCCAGCAGCCGCTACCGGCCCAGCCTACTTCTCTACGAGCAGTACTTC.